This section outlines one T cell receptor (beta chain) sequence together with its context. Germline V lookup: CDR1 SGHTA, CDR2 FQGTGA. The CDR3 length is 15 residues. The trim removed 1 base at V and 4 bases at J, leaving 4 bases unmatched. This sample was included in a study of neurological immune-mediated disorders. TCRdb reprocessed the 5' RACE reads via MiXCR and lists one record per CDR3 protein. The sample holds 25,000 to 40,000 distinct CDR3 sequences; less than 1.6% are singletons and the top ten take around 9.2%. Sequences were obtained from PBMCs. The TCR sequence derives from a woman between 25 and 40 years old with multiple sclerosis. V gene TRBV7-3 combines with J gene TRBJ2-1, with 7 bases aligning to TRBD2. CDR3 sequence (DNA): TGTGCCAGCAGCTTAATAACTAGCGAGTACAATGAGCAGTTCTTC. Amino acids: CASSLITSEYNEQFF.